This is a list of T cell receptor beta chains from one sample in a study of T-cell reconstitution after alpha-beta-depleted transplantation in children. From the PCR reads, TCRdb called clonotypes with MiXCR, one entry per CDR3 protein. The sample lists 70,000 to 100,000 distinct CDR3 sequences, 10% to 15% occurring once. This sample comprised PBMCs from the stem cell graft donor, obtained from the stem cell graft. The source is a human donor who donated a stem cell graft to a child with inherited bone marrow failure. Each CDR3 is given with its conserved first and last residue. The order of the fields is clone size, J gene, CDR3 length, V gene, D gene, CDR3 DNA, CDR3 protein. A D gene is named only where the DNA matches it firmly. Clone size is shown for a subset of rows, as once, few, many or a class of expanded clone.

clone_size: .; j_call: TRBJ1-4; cdr3_length: 14; v_call: TRBV19; d_call: .; cdr3_nt: TGTGCCAGCGCCCAGCGGGGTCAATCAGAAAAACTGTTTTTT; cdr3_aa: CASAQRGQSEKLFF
clone_size: few; j_call: TRBJ1-1; cdr3_length: 15; v_call: TRBV7-9; d_call: .; cdr3_nt: TGTGCCAGCACCCGCGATGCGGGGGCGAACACTGAAGCTTTCTTT; cdr3_aa: CASTRDAGANTEAFF
clone_size: many; j_call: TRBJ2-7; cdr3_length: 14; v_call: TRBV27; d_call: .; cdr3_nt: TGTGCCAGCAGTTTAGAGAGGACTGAAGGCGAGCAGTACTTC; cdr3_aa: CASSLERTEGEQYF
clone_size: .; j_call: TRBJ2-5; cdr3_length: 15; v_call: TRBV18; d_call: .; cdr3_nt: TGTGCCAGCTCACCAGTTGGCCGGGACGGAAAGACCCAGTACTTC; cdr3_aa: CASSPVGRDGKTQYF
clone_size: few; j_call: TRBJ1-2; cdr3_length: 13; v_call: TRBV11-2; d_call: TRBD1; cdr3_nt: TGTGCCAGCGGACGAGACAGGGGGCGAAGCTACACCTTC; cdr3_aa: CASGRDRGRSYTF
clone_size: many; j_call: TRBJ1-4; cdr3_length: 15; v_call: TRBV5-1; d_call: TRBD1; cdr3_nt: TGCGCCAGCAGCGTAACCGGGACAGGGGATGAAAAACTGTTTTTT; cdr3_aa: CASSVTGTGDEKLFF
clone_size: few; j_call: TRBJ2-1; cdr3_length: 15; v_call: TRBV4-3; d_call: .; cdr3_nt: TGCGCCAGCAGCCAAGGAATAGCTTCCTACAATGAGCAGTTCTTC; cdr3_aa: CASSQGIASYNEQFF
clone_size: many; j_call: TRBJ1-1; cdr3_length: 14; v_call: TRBV27; d_call: .; cdr3_nt: TGTGCCAGCAGTTTATTGCTGGGAAGGACTGAAGCTTTCTTT; cdr3_aa: CASSLLLGRTEAFF
clone_size: many; j_call: TRBJ2-1; cdr3_length: 15; v_call: TRBV5-1; d_call: .; cdr3_nt: TGCGCCAGCAGCTTGCAGGCGGGGAACTCCAATGAGCAGTTCTTC; cdr3_aa: CASSLQAGNSNEQFF
clone_size: many; j_call: TRBJ1-1; cdr3_length: 13; v_call: TRBV12-3/TRBV12-4; d_call: .; cdr3_nt: TGTGCCAGCAGTTTCTCCAGGGACACTGAAGCTTTCTTT; cdr3_aa: CASSFSRDTEAFF
clone_size: many; j_call: TRBJ1-1; cdr3_length: 14; v_call: TRBV7-2; d_call: .; cdr3_nt: TGTGCCAGCAGCTGGGCGCCAGTTAACACTGAAGCTTTCTTT; cdr3_aa: CASSWAPVNTEAFF
clone_size: many; j_call: TRBJ2-3; cdr3_length: 16; v_call: TRBV12-3/TRBV12-4; d_call: TRBD2; cdr3_nt: TGTGCCAGCAGTTCCGGGGGGGGGCATGGCACAGATACGCAGTATTTT; cdr3_aa: CASSSGGGHGTDTQYF
clone_size: many; j_call: TRBJ2-5; cdr3_length: 14; v_call: TRBV20-1; d_call: TRBD2; cdr3_nt: TGCAGTGCTAGAGAGCTAGCGGTTCAAGAGACCCAGTACTTC; cdr3_aa: CSARELAVQETQYF
clone_size: many; j_call: TRBJ1-2; cdr3_length: 14; v_call: TRBV20-1; d_call: .; cdr3_nt: TGCAGTGCTCTACCTATGGCGTCGGTCTATGGCTACACCTTC; cdr3_aa: CSALPMASVYGYTF
clone_size: few; j_call: TRBJ2-7; cdr3_length: 15; v_call: TRBV12-3/TRBV12-4; d_call: .; cdr3_nt: TGTGCCAGCACTCCCCCCGGGGCTCTTTCCTACGAGCAGTACTTC; cdr3_aa: CASTPPGALSYEQYF
clone_size: few; j_call: TRBJ2-5; cdr3_length: 14; v_call: TRBV12-3/TRBV12-4; d_call: TRBD2; cdr3_nt: TGTGCCAGCAGTTTGAGTAGCGGGGGATGGGACCAGTACTTC; cdr3_aa: CASSLSSGGWDQYF
clone_size: .; j_call: TRBJ1-5; cdr3_length: 13; v_call: TRBV20-1; d_call: TRBD1; cdr3_nt: TGCAGTGCTGGTACAGGGGTGGGTCAGCCCCAGCATTTT; cdr3_aa: CSAGTGVGQPQHF
clone_size: .; j_call: TRBJ1-6; cdr3_length: 13; v_call: TRBV7-3; d_call: .; cdr3_nt: TGTGCCAGCACCTCTGGTCCCAATTCACCCCTCCACTTT; cdr3_aa: CASTSGPNSPLHF
clone_size: many; j_call: TRBJ2-1; cdr3_length: 15; v_call: TRBV5-1; d_call: TRBD1; cdr3_nt: TGCGCCAGCAGCTTGGGGACAGGGGGAGTCAATGAGCAGTTCTTC; cdr3_aa: CASSLGTGGVNEQFF
clone_size: few; j_call: TRBJ2-7; cdr3_length: 15; v_call: TRBV7-9; d_call: TRBD1; cdr3_nt: TGTGCCAGCAGCCCTACCGGTACAGGGGGATACGAGCAGTACTTC; cdr3_aa: CASSPTGTGGYEQYF
clone_size: many; j_call: TRBJ2-5; cdr3_length: 16; v_call: TRBV5-1; d_call: TRBD2; cdr3_nt: TGCGCCAGCAGCTACGGGACTAGCGGGAGAGGAGAGACCCAGTACTTC; cdr3_aa: CASSYGTSGRGETQYF
clone_size: many; j_call: TRBJ2-7; cdr3_length: 16; v_call: TRBV4-3; d_call: TRBD1; cdr3_nt: TGCGCCAGCAGCCAAGACGAGGCCGGGACAGGCTACGAGCAGTACTTC; cdr3_aa: CASSQDEAGTGYEQYF
clone_size: many; j_call: TRBJ2-3; cdr3_length: 14; v_call: TRBV20-1; d_call: .; cdr3_nt: TGCAGTGCTAGACGCAGGGGATACACAGATACGCAGTATTTT; cdr3_aa: CSARRRGYTDTQYF
clone_size: many; j_call: TRBJ2-2; cdr3_length: 16; v_call: TRBV9; d_call: .; cdr3_nt: TGTGCCAGCAGCGCCCCCGGGACAATGGACACCGGGGAGCTGTTTTTT; cdr3_aa: CASSAPGTMDTGELFF
clone_size: many; j_call: TRBJ1-6; cdr3_length: 16; v_call: TRBV28; d_call: TRBD1; cdr3_nt: TGTGCCAGCAGCCCCCGACAGGGTAGTTTTAGGTCACCCCTCCACTTT; cdr3_aa: CASSPRQGSFRSPLHF
clone_size: .; j_call: TRBJ2-3; cdr3_length: 16; v_call: TRBV4-3; d_call: .; cdr3_nt: TGCGCCAGCAGCCAGAAAGGGGCAGGGATGGCAGATACGCAGTATTTT; cdr3_aa: CASSQKGAGMADTQYF
clone_size: many; j_call: TRBJ2-5; cdr3_length: 15; v_call: TRBV12-3/TRBV12-4; d_call: .; cdr3_nt: TGTGCCAGCAGTACGACGGGACCCTCTGCAGAGACCCAGTACTTC; cdr3_aa: CASSTTGPSAETQYF
clone_size: many; j_call: TRBJ2-5; cdr3_length: 13; v_call: TRBV7-9; d_call: TRBD2; cdr3_nt: TGTGCCAGCAGCCGGACTAGTTTGGAGACCCAGTACTTC; cdr3_aa: CASSRTSLETQYF
clone_size: .; j_call: TRBJ2-7; cdr3_length: 14; v_call: TRBV4-2; d_call: .; cdr3_nt: TGTGCCAGCAGCCAAGTCTCAAGGCCTTCCGAGCAGTACTTC; cdr3_aa: CASSQVSRPSEQYF
clone_size: many; j_call: TRBJ2-1; cdr3_length: 11; v_call: TRBV29-1; d_call: .; cdr3_nt: TGCAGCGTTGGCCGTGGGAATGAGCAGTTCTTC; cdr3_aa: CSVGRGNEQFF
clone_size: many; j_call: TRBJ2-7; cdr3_length: 14; v_call: TRBV5-1; d_call: .; cdr3_nt: TGCGCCAGCAGCTCGGACGGGAGCTCCTACGAGCAGTACTTC; cdr3_aa: CASSSDGSSYEQYF
clone_size: many; j_call: TRBJ1-2; cdr3_length: 14; v_call: TRBV27; d_call: TRBD1; cdr3_nt: TGTGCCAGCAGTTCTAGGGGGCAAGTCTATGGCTACACCTTC; cdr3_aa: CASSSRGQVYGYTF
clone_size: many; j_call: TRBJ2-7; cdr3_length: 15; v_call: TRBV29-1; d_call: TRBD1; cdr3_nt: TGCAGCGTTGAGGGAACCGGGACAGGGGCCTACGAGCAGTACTTC; cdr3_aa: CSVEGTGTGAYEQYF
clone_size: many; j_call: TRBJ2-5; cdr3_length: 12; v_call: TRBV5-1; d_call: .; cdr3_nt: TGCGCCAGCAGCTCCGAACAAGAGACCCAGTACTTC; cdr3_aa: CASSSEQETQYF
clone_size: many; j_call: TRBJ2-3; cdr3_length: 13; v_call: TRBV7-2; d_call: .; cdr3_nt: TGTGCCAGCAGCTTAGTCGGTGGAGATACGCAGTATTTT; cdr3_aa: CASSLVGGDTQYF
clone_size: few; j_call: TRBJ2-1; cdr3_length: 13; v_call: TRBV28; d_call: .; cdr3_nt: TGTGCCAGCAGTTTACGCAGCATGGATGAGCAGTTCTTC; cdr3_aa: CASSLRSMDEQFF